Listed below are T cell receptor beta chains from one sample, sequenced in a study of cytomegalovirus exposure and HLA in healthy donors. Repertoires were generated with immunoSEQ multiplex PCR, while TCRdb's copy carries only in-frame clones and drops some. The sample has 200,000 to 250,000 clones; over 80% are singletons. The sequenced sample was PBMCs. These TCRs come from a boy between 2 and 10 years old in good health and CMV-seronegative. Each CDR3 is given without its conserved first and last residue.

J: TRBJ2-7; V: TRBV11-2; CDR3: ASSFSSYEQY
J: TRBJ2-7; V: TRBV7-2; CDR3: ASSFTGQGSYEQY
J: TRBJ1-1; V: TRBV29-1; CDR3: SDSRDSTGGLEAF
J: TRBJ2-4; V: TRBV19; CDR3: ASSIGLGGIQY
J: TRBJ2-7; V: TRBV7-9; CDR3: ASSTGGFYEQY
J: TRBJ2-7; V: TRBV5-4; CDR3: ASSLGGISEQY
J: TRBJ2-2; V: TRBV19; CDR3: PEVDTGELF
J: .; V: TRBV6-1; CDR3: ASSTPGLAHEQY
J: TRBJ1-5; V: TRBV19; CDR3: ASSDREGQPQH
J: TRBJ2-1; V: TRBV27; CDR3: AIKGLAGDNEQF
J: TRBJ2-1; V: TRBV7-2; CDR3: ASSLGVGAYNEQF
J: TRBJ2-3; V: TRBV27; CDR3: ASSFGTSGRAADTQY
J: TRBJ2-3; V: TRBV27; CDR3: ASGLAGGLALRTDTQY
J: TRBJ2-6; V: TRBV5-1; CDR3: ASWGGGSGANVLT
J: TRBJ1-1; V: TRBV6-5; CDR3: ASSYAGPNTEAF
J: TRBJ1-2; V: TRBV19; CDR3: ASSWYSGSNYGYT
J: TRBJ2-2; V: TRBV9; CDR3: ASRVAGNTGELF
J: TRBJ2-7; V: TRBV10-3; CDR3: AISDWYSYEQY
J: TRBJ1-5; V: TRBV11-2; CDR3: ASSSYGGIGNQPQH
J: TRBJ2-2; V: TRBV30; CDR3: AWSRGLDGELF
J: TRBJ2-1; V: TRBV2; CDR3: ASSWPSGGSSRNEQF
J: TRBJ1-6; V: TRBV30; CDR3: AWSVPGGGSPLH
J: TRBJ2-1; V: TRBV7-8; CDR3: ASSSRVAGFNNEQF
J: TRBJ1-1; V: TRBV7-6; CDR3: ASSLTRANTEAF
J: TRBJ2-1; V: TRBV30; CDR3: AWSASLAGVQF
J: TRBJ2-3; V: TRBV7-9; CDR3: ASSFYTDTQY
J: TRBJ2-3; V: TRBV7-2; CDR3: ASSLVSNTQY
J: TRBJ1-2; V: TRBV9; CDR3: ASSPGTGGWYGYT
J: TRBJ2-3; V: TRBV18; CDR3: ASSPAGTSREDTQY
J: TRBJ1-1; V: TRBV29-1; CDR3: SVEVRRNTEAF
J: TRBJ2-7; V: TRBV29-1; CDR3: SVDRGGAPYEQY
J: TRBJ2-5; V: TRBV6-1; CDR3: ASRPGQQETQY
J: TRBJ1-5; V: TRBV2; CDR3: ASSGLREGQPQH
J: TRBJ2-1; V: TRBV2; CDR3: ASSRTGSYNEQF
J: TRBJ1-1; V: TRBV29-1; CDR3: SVRPRLNTEAF
J: TRBJ2-2; V: TRBV13; CDR3: ASSSTSGAGELL
J: TRBJ2-1; V: TRBV19; CDR3: ASSGGLARYNEQF
J: TRBJ2-2; V: TRBV2; CDR3: ASRTGTGNTGELF
J: TRBJ2-3; V: TRBV7-7; CDR3: ASSWGSGGSDTQY
J: TRBJ2-7; V: TRBV5-6; CDR3: ASSRTGSYEQY